A single sample gave rise to the 19 T cell receptor beta chains below, sequenced in a study of cytomegalovirus exposure and HLA in healthy donors. In the PCR, 60 Vbeta and 13 Jbeta primers were used. Assay: immunoSEQ multiplex PCR; the TCRdb copy retains only in-frame clones and omits some. Of 150,000 to 200,000 clones in the sample, under 85% were seen once. The sample comprised PBMCs. These receptors all stem from a middle-aged man in good health and CMV-seronegative.

This rearrangement joins TRBV27 to TRBJ1-2; 7 nucleotides line up with TRBD1. The V segment lost 2 bases and the J segment 0 bases; nucleotides outside the gene matches: 3. Germline lookup yields CDR1 MNHEY and CDR2 SMNVEV (reference sequence). The CDR3 has 15 residues. CDR3 protein: CASSLRQGANYGYTF. Written as DNA, the CDR3 is TGTGCCAGCAGTTTAAGGCAGGGGGCTAACTATGGCTACACCTTC.

V gene TRBV9 combines with J gene TRBJ2-1; the match to TRBD1 covers 7 bases. Per the germline V gene, CDR1 is SGDLS and CDR2 is YYNGEE. Trimming took 3 bases from V and 0 from J; bases not matched to a gene: 9. The CDR3 has 17 amino acids. In DNA form, the CDR3 reads TGTGCCAGCAGCGCGCGACAGGGCCAGAGCTCCTACAATGAGCAGTTCTTC. This translates into CASSARQGQSSYNEQFF. The whole variable domain, filled in from reference TRBV9 and TRBJ2-1, reads DSGVTQTPKHLITATGQRVTLRCSPRSGDLSVYWYQQSLDQGLQFLIQYYNGEERAKGNILERFSAQQFPDLHSELNLSSLELGDSALYFCASSARQGQSSYNEQFFGPGTRLTVL.

The rearrangement links TRBV28 to TRBJ1-2; 7 bases map to TRBD1. Looked up from germline, CDR1 is MDHEN and CDR2 is SYDVKM. This CDR3 contains 14 residues. The V segment lost 5 bases and the J segment 6 bases; nucleotides outside the gene matches: 9. The CDR3 loop reads CASSPGQNSNGYTF. The CDR3 region has the DNA TGTGCCAGCAGTCCGGGACAGAATAGCAATGGCTACACCTTC.

In this sample, this clone turned up once. V usage is TRBV2 and J usage is TRBJ1-4; D is perhaps TRBD1 (6 bases). Germline V gives CDR1 SNHLY, CDR2 FYNNEI. V was clipped by 6 bases and J by 7 bases, with 15 bases between them. The CDR3 extends over 14 amino acids. CDR3 region: CASRPGRGGEKLFF. The CDR3 DNA is TGTGCCAGCAGACCCGGAAGGGGGGGTGAAAAACTGTTTTTT.

The gene calls are TRBV7-2 and TRBJ1-1; TRBD1 is a possible D gene (5 bases). The germline V gene has CDR1 SGHTA and CDR2 FQGNSA. The CDR3 covers 12 residues. Trimming removed 1 base from V and 5 bases from J, with 5 bases in between. The CDR3 DNA follows: TGTGCCAGCAGCTTAGACAGGACTGAAGCTTTCTTT. Translating gives CASSLDRTEAFF.

V usage is TRBV18 and J usage is TRBJ2-7; the D gene is possibly TRBD2 (5 bases). Germline-derived CDR1 and CDR2 are KGHSH and LQKENI. The CDR3 runs to 20 residues. V lost 1 base, J lost 4 bases, and 29 bases lay in between. The CDR3 loop is CASSPLWPGLVKGGEYEQYF. In DNA form, the CDR3 reads TGTGCCAGCTCACCACTTTGGCCGGGATTAGTAAAAGGAGGTGAGTACGAGCAGTACTTC.

This clone has more than one count but fewer than ten. The chain recombines TRBV5-1 with TRBJ1-6, with 8 bases identical to TRBD1. Germline values: CDR1 SGHRS, CDR2 YFSETQ. The CDR3 totals 17 residues. V was pared by 4 bases and J by 2 bases, with 8 bases of the junction left unmatched. Written as DNA, the CDR3 is TGCGCCAGCAGCAGGCCCACAGGGGGTACCTATAATTCACCCCTCCACTTT. The encoded protein is CASSRPTGGTYNSPLHF.

The genes are TRBV7-8 and TRBJ2-7, with TRBD2 as a possible D gene (6 bases). Germline-derived CDR1 and CDR2 are SGHVS and FQNEAQ. Trimming pared 5 bases from V and 3 bases from J, leaving 20 bases between. The CDR3 is made up of 16 amino acids. CDR3 DNA sequence: TGTGCCAGCAGCCCCGAGCGGGTCTTGACTAACTACGAGCAGTACTTC. Protein: CASSPERVLTNYEQYF. The entire variable domain, with the rest obtained from reference TRBV7-8 and TRBJ2-7, is as follows: GAGVSQSPRYKVAKRGQDVALRCDPISGHVSLFWYQQALGQGPEFLTYFQNEAQLDKSGLPSDRFFAERPEGSVSTLKIQRTQQEDSAVYLCASSPERVLTNYEQYFGPGTRLTVT.

V usage is TRBV4-2 and J usage is TRBJ2-1; TRBD2 matches 15 bases. V lost 3 bases, J lost 7 bases, and 4 bases stayed unmatched. CDR3 size: 16 residues. Germline V CDR1 and CDR2: LGHNA, YNFKEQ. The DNA for the CDR3 is TGTGCCAGCAGCCATGCCGGGACTAGCGGGGGGAATGAGCAGTTCTTC. Its translation: CASSHAGTSGGNEQFF.

The genes are TRBV15 and TRBJ2-1; 7 bases match TRBD1. The CDR3 length is 15 residues. Looked up from germline, CDR1 is LNHNV and CDR2 is YYDKDF (reference sequence). After removal of 5 bases from V and 4 bases from J, the junction contained 8 bases not matched to a gene. In DNA form, the CDR3 reads TGTGCCACCAGCGAGACGGCAGGGGGATACAATGAGCAGTTCTTC. The encoded protein is CATSETAGGYNEQFF.

As for this clone: The junction shows a germline mismatch at one end, possibly a read error. This chain connects TRBV5-1 to TRBJ1-2; 7 bases map to TRBD1. Germline values: CDR1 SGHRS, CDR2 YFSETQ. The CDR3 runs to 13 residues. The CDR3 nucleotides are TGCGCCAGCAGCTTGGCCAGGGGGTCGGGCTACCCCTTC. Its translation is CASSLARGSGYPF.

The chain combines TRBV30 with TRBJ2-5, with 7 positions matching TRBD2. CDR3 size: 12 residues. In germline, CDR1 is GTSNPN, CDR2 SVGIG (reference sequence). V trimming: 2 bases; J trimming: 4 bases; junction bases outside the gene matches: 1. The CDR3 coding sequence is TGTGCCTGGAGTCTAGCGGTAGAGACCCAGTACTTC. Translated: CAWSLAVETQYF.

The J gene is TRBJ1-2, the V gene TRBV28, with 7 positions matching TRBD1. The CDR3 is 14 amino acids. Germline-derived CDR1 and CDR2 are MDHEN and SYDVKM. The trim removed 4 bases at V and 7 bases at J, leaving 9 bases unmatched. CDR3 residues: CASSSPGGSVGYTF. In DNA form, the CDR3 reads TGTGCCAGCAGTTCTCCAGGGGGAAGTGTTGGCTACACCTTC.

The chain uses TRBV2 and TRBJ1-5; D is perhaps TRBD1 (6 bases). This CDR3 is built from 16 residues. The V gene's germline CDR1 is SNHLY and CDR2 FYNNEI. With 0 bases removed from V and 6 bases from J, the gap between germline ends came to 15 bases. The CDR3 bases are TGTGCCAGCAGTGAAGCGCTCAGGGGAGGGAGTCAGCCCCAGCATTTT. This translates into CASSEALRGGSQPQHF.

The chain couples TRBV5-1 to TRBJ2-2, with D uncertain. V lost 4 bases and J 2 bases, leaving 3 bases between the germline ends. Looked up from germline, CDR1 is SGHRS and CDR2 is YFSETQ. This CDR3 has 12 amino acids. The CDR3 loop is CASSPNTGELFF. The CDR3 DNA reads TGCGCCAGCAGCCCTAACACCGGGGAGCTGTTTTTT.

For this clone: An end of the junction does not agree with germline; a read error may underlie this. The chain carries TRBV27 and TRBJ2-3, with a weak D call TRBD2 (7 bases). Germline CDR1 MNHEY, CDR2 SMNVEV (reference sequence). The CDR3 spans 14 residues. In DNA, the CDR3 is TGTGCCAGCGCCCTCCTACCGGGGGGCGGGGCGGTGGATTTT. The encoded protein is CASALLPGGGAVDF.

V and J are TRBV19 and TRBJ1-2; D not certain. Germline CDR1 reads LNHDA; CDR2 reads SQIVND (reference sequence). CDR3 length: 13 residues. V lost 6 bases, J lost 4 bases, and 12 bases lay in between. The CDR3 reads CASSPSGSYGYTF. For the CDR3, the DNA is TGTGCCAGTAGCCCCTCCGGGAGCTATGGCTACACCTTC.

This chain joins TRBV7-2 and TRBJ2-3; the match to TRBD2 covers 10 bases. The V and J ends lost 1 base and 5 bases, in that order; junction bases with no gene match: 6. CDR1 SGHTA and CDR2 FQGNSA come from the germline V gene. CDR3 size: 16 residues. The CDR3 sequence: CASSLGLAGDVDTQYF. The CDR3 nucleotides are TGTGCCAGCAGCTTAGGGCTAGCGGGAGACGTAGATACGCAGTATTTT. The variable domain in full, with the rest retrieved from reference TRBV7-2 and TRBJ2-3, is GAGVSQSPSNKVTEKGKDVELRCDPISGHTALYWYRQSLGQGLEFLIYFQGNSAPDKSGLPSDRFSAERTGGSVSTLTIQRTQQEDSAVYLCASSLGLAGDVDTQYFGPGTRLTVL.

This clone was counted a few times. The chain combines TRBV6-6 with TRBJ2-7, with D possibly being TRBD2 (6 bases). CDR3 length: 15 residues. Germline V lookup: CDR1 MNHNY, CDR2 SVGAGI (reference sequence). Deletions cut 7 bases from V and 9 bases from J, with 25 bases between. The CDR3 nucleotides are TGTGCCAGCACCCCCCCTCCTGGAACTAGCCAGGCGCAGTACTTC. This codes for CASTPPPGTSQAQYF.